The entry below gives a single T cell receptor beta chain sequence along with its context. TCRdb's copy holds only in-frame clones and misses some; the assay was immunoSEQ multiplex PCR. The sample includes tens of thousands of clones, roughly 94% seen only once; the top ten take 3.5% to 4%. Per germline, CDR1 SGDLS and CDR2 YYNGEE. The germline V and J ends were trimmed by 4 bases and 2 bases, with 20 bases remaining between them. This CDR3 region has 17 residues. This sample was included in a study of control samples from healthy donors and cancer patients. This sequence was found in a man aged 25-45 years in good health. The rearrangement uses TRBV9 and TRBJ2-3, with D possibly TRBD1 on 6 matching bases. Sequenced: blood. CDR3 sequence (DNA): TGTGCCAGCAGCCCTCCCCTTGGACAGAGCTTCACAGATACGCAGTATTTT. Encoded protein: CASSPPLGQSFTDTQYF.